This TCR beta chain was retrieved from a study of CD8+ T cells in alopecia areata. There are 14 residues in the CDR3. V lost 2 bases, J lost 7 bases, and 12 bases lay in between. Germline CDR1 is SGHRS and CDR2 is YFSETQ. Documented treatment: oral pan-JAK inhibitor, 5-10 mg twice daily. Extracted RNA was reverse transcribed into cDNA, the sequencing template. Here immunoSEQ multiplex PCR was the method, and the copy in TCRdb shows in-frame clones only, minus some. The sample lists 150,000 to 250,000 clones, roughly three fifths occurring once. This chain connects TRBV5-1 to TRBJ1-4, with D perhaps matching TRBD1 (5 bases). The source was CD4+ T cells sorted from blood, collected at week 4, from a patient treated with tofacitinib. The TCR was taken from a human donor with alopecia areata. The CDR3 DNA follows: TGCGCCAGCAGCTTCGGCGGGGCGGGTGAAAAACTGTTTTTT. Translating it yields CASSFGGAGEKLFF.